These 32 T cell receptor beta chains came from one sample sequenced in a study of T cell responses to AZD1222 COVID-19 vaccine. This table comes from immunoSEQ multiplex PCR, and its TCRdb copy is limited to in-frame clones, with some not included. The sample comprises 100,000 to 120,000 clones, approximately 88% of which are singletons, and under 3% rests with the top ten. This sample comprised peripheral blood, obtained on day 0 of AZD1222 vaccination. The receptor set was obtained from an adult in good health.

This sequence joins TRBV4-3 and TRBJ2-1; TRBD2 might be the D (6 bases). CDR1 is LGHNA, CDR2 YSLEER, per germline. Trimming stripped 2 bases from V and 6 bases from J, with 23 bases between. The CDR3 extends over 18 amino acids. The DNA for the CDR3 is TGCGCCAGCAGCCAAAATCCCCCTAAGGAGCGGGCGACCAATGAGCAGTTCTTC. This encodes CASSQNPPKERATNEQFF.

V is TRBV9 and J is TRBJ1-1; the match to TRBD1 covers 10 bases. V lost 2 bases, J lost 4 bases, and 8 bases stayed unmatched. CDR3 length: 16 residues. CDR1 and CDR2 from the germline V gene are SGDLS and YYNGEE. In DNA, the CDR3 is TGTGCCAGCAGCGTTGGACAGGGGGAGTGGGGCACTGAAGCTTTCTTT. This gives the protein CASSVGQGEWGTEAFF.

The rearrangement links TRBV3-1 (or the pseudogene TRBV3-2) to TRBJ1-1; no clear D. CDR1 and CDR2 from the germline V gene are LGHDT and YNNKEL (reference sequence). Trimming cost V 3 bases and J 0 bases, with 8 bases left between them. CDR3 length: 14 amino acids. As DNA, the CDR3 is TGTGCCAGCAGCCATAGCGGGATGAACACTGAAGCTTTCTTT. Protein: CASSHSGMNTEAFF.

This rearrangement joins TRBV12-3 or TRBV12-4 to TRBJ1-2; D uncertain. CDR3 length equals 13 residues. V was shortened by 5 bases and J by 7 bases, with 14 bases between the two germline ends. CDR3: CASSLRPISGYTF. As DNA, the CDR3 is TGTGCCAGCAGTCTCAGACCAATAAGTGGCTACACCTTC.

This chain uses TRBV5-1 with TRBJ2-3; D is perhaps TRBD1 or TRBD2 (5 bases each). Germline V gene lookup returns CDR1 SGHRS and CDR2 YFSETQ. This CDR3 is 14 amino acids long. V was pared by 5 bases and J by 3 bases, with 13 bases between. The chain's CDR3 is CASRPGPSTDTQYF. In nucleotides, the CDR3 is TGCGCCAGCAGGCCGGGACCGTCAACAGATACGCAGTATTTT.

The rearrangement uses TRBV9 and TRBJ1-3; 8 bases are shared with TRBD1. CDR3 size: 15 residues. Germline CDR1 is SGDLS and CDR2 is YYNGEE. V lost 4 bases to trimming and J lost 3 bases; unmatched junction nucleotides: 6. The CDR3 spells CASSPRGQGGNTIYF. The CDR3 DNA reads as TGTGCCAGCAGCCCACGAGGACAGGGTGGAAACACCATATATTTT.

V and J are TRBV27 and TRBJ1-1; tentatively, D is TRBD1 (5 bases). The V end lost 5 bases, the J end lost 4 bases, and 14 bases lay between the germline ends. Germline lookup yields CDR1 MNHEY and CDR2 SMNVEV (reference sequence). There are 14 residues in the CDR3. CDR3: CASSPRVGGTEAFF. The CDR3 DNA sequence: TGTGCCAGCAGTCCCAGGGTGGGGGGCACTGAAGCTTTCTTT.

The chain uses TRBV11-3 and TRBJ2-7; 8 nucleotides align to TRBD1. This CDR3 contains 13 residues. CDR1 and CDR2 (germline): SGHNT, YENEEA. The J segment lost 9 bases and the V segment lost 8 bases, leaving 12 bases of the junction unmatched. The CDR3 loop reads CASSEGQGTRQYF. The CDR3 bases are TGTGCCAGCTCTGAAGGACAGGGCACGAGGCAGTACTTC.

V usage is TRBV4-1 and J usage is TRBJ1-2; tentatively, D is TRBD1 (5 bases). The CDR3 is 13 residues long. Trimming cost V 4 bases and J 0 bases, with 6 bases left between them. CDR1 and CDR2 (germline): MGHRA, YSYEKL. CDR3 nucleotides: TGCGCCAGCAGCCCGACAGCTAACTATGGCTACACCTTC. This sequence encodes CASSPTANYGYTF.

This sequence joins TRBV6-2 or TRBV6-3 and TRBJ2-1, with D perhaps matching TRBD1 (5 bases). The V gene's germline CDR1 is MNHEY and CDR2 SVGEGT. The CDR3 consists of 16 residues. Trimming pared 4 bases from V and 0 bases from J, leaving 13 bases between. CDR3 in DNA: TGTGCCAGCAGTTCTGGCCAGGGCCCCTCCTACAATGAGCAGTTCTTC. This sequence encodes CASSSGQGPSYNEQFF.

The J gene is TRBJ1-3, the V gene TRBV28; D may be TRBD1 (5 bases). Germline V gene data show CDR1 as MDHEN and CDR2 as SYDVKM. This CDR3 is 18 amino acids long. Trimming shortened V by 3 bases and J by 0 bases, and 18 bases separated the two germline ends. The CDR3 DNA is TGTGCCAGCAGTTTTCCCCCCGGGACTTCCTACTCTGGAAACACCATATATTTT. This encodes CASSFPPGTSYSGNTIYF.

This clone has only a few counts. The chain couples TRBV2 to TRBJ1-6; the match to TRBD1 covers 7 bases. CDR3 length equals 15 residues. Germline V CDR1 and CDR2: SNHLY, FYNNEI. V gave up 3 bases and J gave up 3 bases; unmatched junction bases: 2. The CDR3 DNA follows: TGTGCCAGCAGTGACAGGGGGGACTATAATTCACCCCTCCACTTT. This encodes CASSDRGDYNSPLHF.

The J gene is TRBJ1-5, the V gene TRBV6-1, with 8 bases aligning to TRBD1. The germline gives CDR1 MNHNS, CDR2 SASEGT. CDR3 length equals 16 residues. V dropped 1 base and J dropped 1; count of bases not matched to a gene: 3. In nucleotides, the CDR3 is TGTGCCAGCAGTGAAGAGACAGGGGTGAGCAATCAGCCCCAGCATTTT. Translation: CASSEETGVSNQPQHF.

The chain has TRBV10-3 and TRBJ2-1; 10 bases fit TRBD2. The CDR3 spans 15 residues. CDR1 ENHRY and CDR2 SYGVKD come from the germline V gene. V shed 2 bases and J 10 bases; nucleotides not matched to a gene: 8. The CDR3 DNA sequence: TGTGCCATCAGTGAGAACCTAGCGGGAGCAGGGGAGCAGTTCTTC. Translating gives CAISENLAGAGEQFF.

This clone was found a few times. The chain has TRBV14 and TRBJ1-6; 10 bases are a match to TRBD1. This CDR3 has 16 residues. Germline V gene data show CDR1 as SGHDN and CDR2 as FVKESK. The trim removed 4 bases at V and 9 bases at J, leaving 9 bases unmatched. CDR3 protein: CASSLPRDRGISPLHF. Here the CDR3 DNA reads TGTGCCAGCAGCCTTCCTCGGGACAGGGGTATTTCACCCCTCCACTTT.

This chain joins TRBV20-1 and TRBJ2-7, with D maybe TRBD1 (5 bases). Germline V CDR1 and CDR2: DFQATT, SNEGSKA (reference sequence). V was shortened by 6 bases and J by 3 bases, with 9 bases between the two germline ends. This CDR3 has 11 residues. The CDR3 coding sequence is TGCAGTGCCGCGGACAACTACGAGCAGTACTTC. Residues: CSAADNYEQYF.

The rearrangement links TRBV4-3 to TRBJ1-2, with D possibly matching TRBD1 (5 bases). This CDR3 has 16 residues. Trimming took 0 bases from V and 8 from J, leaving 19 bases between them. Germline V lookup: CDR1 LGHNA, CDR2 YSLEER. CDR3: CASSQDGGAQLGGYTF. DNA of the CDR3: TGCGCCAGCAGCCAAGATGGAGGGGCACAACTTGGAGGCTACACCTTC.

The V and J genes are TRBV20-1 and TRBJ1-2, with D unresolved. The CDR3 runs to 10 residues. CDR1 and CDR2 from the germline V gene are DFQATT and SNEGSKA (reference sequence). Deletions cut 8 bases from V and 8 bases from J, with 12 bases between. Here the CDR3 DNA reads TGCAGTAACGACCGGCGGGGCTACACCTTC. It specifies CSNDRRGYTF.

This sequence joins TRBV6-6 and TRBJ1-2, with D perhaps TRBD1 (6 bases). CDR3 length equals 15 residues. The germline V gene has CDR1 MNHNY and CDR2 SVGAGI (reference sequence). V was trimmed by 2 bases and J by 0 bases, leaving 10 bases between them. The CDR3 loop is CASSYLRQANYGYTF. The DNA of the CDR3 is TGTGCCAGCAGTTACCTCCGACAGGCTAACTATGGCTACACCTTC.

The V gene is TRBV2, the J gene TRBJ2-1, with TRBD2 identical over 7 bases. Germline V gene data show CDR1 as SNHLY and CDR2 as FYNNEI. J gave up 7 bases and V 6 bases, and 15 bases lay outside the gene matches. The CDR3 loop spans 16 amino acids. The CDR3 region is CASRERLAGGMNEQFF. The CDR3 nucleotides read TGTGCCAGCAGGGAGAGACTAGCCGGGGGGATGAATGAGCAGTTCTTC.

The chain recombines TRBV15 with TRBJ2-5; 7 nucleotides match TRBD1. This CDR3 has 14 residues. Germline V lookup: CDR1 LNHNV, CDR2 YYDKDF (reference sequence). The V segment lost 5 bases and the J segment 1 base; nucleotides outside the gene matches: 4. CDR3 sequence (DNA): TGTGCCACCAGCCGCCGGACAGGCCAAGAGACCCAGTACTTC. The encoded protein is CATSRRTGQETQYF.

The chain employs TRBV27 and TRBJ2-7, with a weak D call TRBD1 (6 bases). The CDR3 spans 14 residues. With 5 bases removed from V and 0 bases from J, the gap between germline ends came to 11 bases. The germline CDR1 and CDR2 sequences are MNHEY and SMNVEV (reference sequence). The CDR3 loop reads CASSPGASSYEQYF. Written as DNA, the CDR3 is TGTGCCAGCAGTCCAGGGGCTTCCTCCTACGAGCAGTACTTC.

This clone was counted between two and nine times. The chain employs TRBV5-1 and TRBJ2-2; 9 bases line up with TRBD1. Losses at the gene ends were 3 bases for V and 4 bases for J; bases not matched to a gene: 4. The CDR3 has 15 amino acids. Germline lookup yields CDR1 SGHRS and CDR2 YFSETQ. The CDR3 nucleotides read TGCGCCAGCAGCTGGGCGGGACAGGGCACCGGGGAGCTGTTTTTT. It yields the protein CASSWAGQGTGELFF. Supplemented by reference TRBV5-1 and TRBJ2-2, the full variable domain reads KAGVTQTPRYLIKTRGQQVTLSCSPISGHRSVSWYQQTPGQGLQFLFEYFSETQRNKGNFPGRFSGRQFSNSRSEMNVSTLELGDSALYLCASSWAGQGTGELFFGEGSRLTVL.

This clone was seen only a few times. V and J are TRBV18 and TRBJ1-2; D is undetermined. CDR3 length: 13 amino acids. The V and J ends lost 3 bases and 3 bases respectively, with 8 bases between them. Germline CDR1 KGHSH, CDR2 LQKENI. The CDR3 loop reads CASSPGNDYGYTF. CDR3 DNA sequence: TGTGCCAGCTCACCGGGGAACGACTATGGCTACACCTTC.

The rearrangement uses TRBV2 and TRBJ2-1; D remains ambiguous. The CDR3 totals 13 residues. Deletions cut 7 bases from V and 6 bases from J, with 13 bases between. Germline V gene lookup returns CDR1 SNHLY and CDR2 FYNNEI. This CDR3 reads CASIPGSSNEQFF. The DNA of the CDR3 is TGTGCCAGCATCCCTGGTAGCTCCAATGAGCAGTTCTTC.

The chain uses TRBV13 and TRBJ2-1, with 7 nucleotides matching TRBD2. Trimming cost V 5 bases and J 0 bases; bases outside gene matches: 7. This CDR3 comprises 16 residues. CDR1 is PRHDT and CDR2 is FYEKMQ in the germline V gene (reference sequence). The CDR3 nucleotides are TGTGCCAGCAGCAACCCACTAGCGAGCTCCTACAATGAGCAGTTCTTC. Translated, it gives CASSNPLASSYNEQFF.

DNA for the CDR3: TGTGCCAGTACCCGGGACAGGCTCTCTGAAGCTTTCTTT. Protein sequence: CASTRDRLSEAFF. The rearrangement uses TRBV19 and TRBJ1-1; 8 positions match TRBD1. Germline assignment: CDR1 LNHDA and CDR2 SQIVND (reference sequence). V shed 7 bases, J shed 6 bases, and the junction held 7 bases outside the gene matches. CDR3 length equals 13 residues.

The rearrangement links TRBV10-1 to TRBJ2-1; perhaps TRBD2 as D (6 bases). V lost 5 bases and J 6 bases, leaving 17 bases between the germline ends. This CDR3 has 15 amino acids. Germline values: CDR1 WNHNN, CDR2 SYGVQD (reference sequence). CDR3 in DNA: TGCGCCAGCAGTACCCGGGACTCAAGCTTCAATGAGCAGTTCTTC. Translated: CASSTRDSSFNEQFF.

V and J are TRBV4-1 and TRBJ2-1; D might be TRBD1 or TRBD2, each matching 5 bases. Germline CDR1 and CDR2: MGHRA and YSYEKL. This CDR3 spans 17 amino acids. Deletions cut 0 bases from V and 5 bases from J, with 17 bases between. The CDR3 loop reads CASSQEETGPMDNEQFF. CDR3 nucleotide sequence: TGCGCCAGCAGCCAAGAAGAGACGGGACCGATGGACAATGAGCAGTTCTTC.

The genes are TRBV5-4 and TRBJ1-2; TRBD1 matches at 9 bases. Germline values: CDR1 SGHNT, CDR2 YYREEE (reference sequence). The CDR3 spans 15 residues. V shed 4 bases and J 5 bases; nucleotides not matched to a gene: 9. As DNA, the CDR3 is TGTGCCAGCAGCCTTACCGGGACAGGGCTATATGGCTACACCTTC. Its translation: CASSLTGTGLYGYTF.

This sequence joins TRBV7-6 and TRBJ2-3; D is possibly TRBD1 or TRBD2 (7 bases each). The CDR3 is made up of 16 amino acids. From germline, CDR1 is SGHVS and CDR2 FNYEAQ. Between the trimmed V and J ends, which lost 5 bases and 3 bases, there was a span of 18 bases. The CDR3 region is CASSHSRGGATDTQYF. In nucleotides, the CDR3 is TGTGCCAGCAGCCACTCCAGGGGGGGGGCGACAGATACGCAGTATTTT.

The chain employs TRBV5-4 and TRBJ2-7; D is uncertain. V was clipped by 2 bases and J by 5 bases, with 5 bases between them. CDR3 length equals 11 residues. The germline gives CDR1 SGHNT, CDR2 YYREEE (reference sequence). The CDR3: CASSLSDEQYF. In nucleotides, the CDR3 is TGTGCCAGCAGCTTATCGGACGAGCAGTACTTC.